This T cell receptor beta chain is drawn from a study of blood T cell repertoires in COVID-19. Study at large: The United States, Italy and Spain were the sources of the acute and convalescent COVID-19 samples. PBMCs, B-cell-depleted T cells, or T cells were the source of the cDNA or gDNA that made up the material.

Per the original methods: For nucleated cells, counts were estimated from reference gene primer amplification. The assay was immunoSEQ multiplex PCR, and TCRdb's table has in-frame clones only and misses some. Clone size and V and J calls were adopted from that table, with D and trimming inferred from the DNA. This table holds around 92,000 clones, 83% found once. The CDR3 extends over 14 amino acids. Germline CDR1 is SGHRS and CDR2 is YFSETQ. With 0 bases removed from V and 6 bases from J, the gap between germline ends came to 11 bases. The material sequenced was peripheral blood. The chain uses TRBV5-1 and TRBJ2-3; D might be TRBD1 (6 bases). The sequence was collected from a woman older than 75 with acute or convalescent COVID-19. The CDR3 spells CASSLGQGLDTQYF. The CDR3 DNA is TGCGCCAGCAGCTTGGGTCAGGGGTTGGATACGCAGTATTTT.